This record concerns one TCR beta chain sequence. What it binds is not known. The sample comes from a study of cytomegalovirus exposure and HLA in healthy donors. Findings and caveats of the study: The authors later found most CMV-associated TCR beta chains appeared HLA-restricted. A later analysis linked a missense variant in DCLRE1C to the trimming of TCR beta V and J genes.

Primers: 60 Vbeta forward and 13 Jbeta reverse. Generated by immunoSEQ multiplex PCR, the TCRdb table keeps only in-frame clones and is missing some. The sample carries around 120,000 clones, about 68% recorded once. CDR1 SGHRS and CDR2 YFSETQ come from the germline V gene. V was cut by 4 bases and J by 4 bases, with 17 bases left in between. The CDR3 spans 15 residues. The TCR sequence derives from a woman in her thirties or forties in good health and CMV-seropositive. Sequencing input: PBMCs. The genes are TRBV5-1 and TRBJ1-1; D perhaps matches TRBD1 (6 bases). The CDR3 sequence is CASSVLQGRGTEAFF. CDR3 in DNA: TGCGCCAGCAGCGTCCTACAGGGTCGAGGCACTGAAGCTTTCTTT.